The 18 T cell receptor beta chains in this list originate from one sample, sequenced in a study of blood T cell repertoires in COVID-19. This table comes from immunoSEQ multiplex PCR, and its TCRdb copy is limited to in-frame clones, with some not included. Among roughly 81,000 clones listed, around 88% were seen once. The sample comprised peripheral blood. These receptors came from a man aged 25 to 40 with acute or convalescent COVID-19.

The V and J genes are TRBV16 and TRBJ2-1; unclear D gene. V gave up 1 base and J gave up 7 bases, with 11 bases separating them. This CDR3 contains 14 residues. The germline gives CDR1 KGHSY, CDR2 FQNENV. Here the CDR3 reads CASSQYIANNEQFF. CDR3 DNA sequence: TGTGCCAGCAGCCAATATATCGCTAATAATGAGCAGTTCTTC. The full variable domain, with the rest looked up from reference TRBV16 and TRBJ2-1, is GEEVAQTPKHLVRGEGQKAKLYCAPIKGHSYVFWYQQVLKNEFKFLISFQNENVFDETGMPKERFSAKCLPNSPCSLEIQATKLEDSAVYFCASSQYIANNEQFFGPGTRLTVL.

The chain couples TRBV6-5 to TRBJ2-7, with a tentative D call TRBD1 (6 bases). The CDR3 sequence is 14 residues long. Trimming removed 6 bases at V and 2 bases at J, with 14 bases between. The germline V gene encodes CDR1 MNHEY and CDR2 SVGAGI. CDR3 nucleotides: TGTGCCAGCAGCATACAGGGAGACCCCTACGAGCAGTACTTC. This gives the protein CASSIQGDPYEQYF.

The chain couples TRBV28 to TRBJ2-7; the D gene is possibly TRBD2 (6 bases). This CDR3 region has 17 residues. CDR1 and CDR2 (germline): MDHEN, SYDVKM. V was shortened by 5 bases and J by 6 bases, with 26 bases between the two germline ends. The DNA of the CDR3 is TGTGCCAGCAGTACCATCGGCATCGGGACTGACATGGGCGAGCAGTACTTC. This translates into CASSTIGIGTDMGEQYF.

The chain links TRBV6-5 to TRBJ2-7, with TRBD2 matching 7 bases. This CDR3 comprises 14 residues. Losses at the gene ends were 4 bases for V and 2 bases for J; bases not matched to a gene: 5. Germline V lookup: CDR1 MNHEY, CDR2 SVGAGI. As DNA, the CDR3 is TGTGCCAGCAGTTGGCTAGCGGAACCCTACGAGCAGTACTTC. Its translation is CASSWLAEPYEQYF.

This sequence joins TRBV7-3 and TRBJ1-4; D not certain. The CDR3 loop spans 13 amino acids. The V gene's germline CDR1 is SGHTA and CDR2 FQGTGA. V lost 8 bases and J 11 bases, leaving 18 bases between the germline ends. This CDR3 is CASYRPVEVKLFF. In DNA, the CDR3 is TGTGCCAGCTACCGACCGGTTGAGGTCAAACTGTTTTTT.

The V call is TRBV19, the J call TRBJ2-1; D might be TRBD1 (6 bases). The germline V gene encodes CDR1 LNHDA and CDR2 SQIVND (reference sequence). The CDR3 extends over 15 amino acids. V lost 0 bases, J lost 0 bases, and 6 bases lay in between. The CDR3 DNA follows: TGTGCCAGTAGTATAGACAGGGGCTCCTACAATGAGCAGTTCTTC. It codes for CASSIDRGSYNEQFF. Based on the CDR3 plus reference TRBV19 and TRBJ2-1, the full variable domain is DGGITQSPKYLFRKEGQNVTLSCEQNLNHDAMYWYRQDPGQGLRLIYYSQIVNDFQKGDIAEGYSVSREKKESFPLTVTSAQKNPTAFYLCASSIDRGSYNEQFFGPGTRLTVL.

This clone was recorded a few times. The chain uses TRBV28 and TRBJ2-7; 10 positions match TRBD2. Trimming cost V 8 bases and J 0 bases; bases outside gene matches: 7. CDR1 MDHEN and CDR2 SYDVKM come from the germline V gene. This CDR3 is 15 amino acids long. CDR3 sequence reads: CASGLAAIPSYEQYF. The DNA of the CDR3 is TGTGCCAGCGGACTAGCGGCAATACCCTCCTACGAGCAGTACTTC.

V is TRBV6-5 and J is TRBJ2-5; possible D gene TRBD1, 6 bases. Germline V CDR1 and CDR2: MNHEY, SVGAGI. The CDR3 totals 13 residues. V gave up 6 bases and J gave up 2 bases, with 10 bases separating them. Here the CDR3 reads CASSRTVQETQYF. The CDR3 coding sequence is TGTGCCAGCAGCCGGACAGTTCAAGAGACCCAGTACTTC.

The J gene is TRBJ2-2, the V gene TRBV11-2; 9 bases align to TRBD1. The V segment lost 4 bases and the J segment 3 bases; nucleotides outside the gene matches: 3. From germline, CDR1 is SGHAT and CDR2 FQNNGV. The CDR3 covers 15 residues. Here the CDR3 reads CASSYRDRDTGELFF. The CDR3 DNA sequence: TGTGCCAGCAGCTACCGGGACAGGGACACCGGGGAGCTGTTTTTT.

The V and J genes are TRBV11-2 and TRBJ2-4; D remains ambiguous. Trimming took off 1 base at V and 3 bases at J, with 4 bases between the two ends. This CDR3 has 13 amino acids. CDR1 SGHAT and CDR2 FQNNGV come from the germline V gene. CDR3 in amino acids: CASSLVDKNIQYF. As DNA, the CDR3 is TGTGCCAGCAGCTTAGTAGACAAAAACATTCAGTACTTC.

The gene calls are TRBV19 and TRBJ2-6; D not certain. From germline, CDR1 is LNHDA and CDR2 SQIVND (reference sequence). The V end lost 5 bases, the J end lost 0 bases, and 8 bases lay between the germline ends. This CDR3 has 15 residues. CDR3 in DNA: TGTGCCAGTAGTGGCCGCGGCTCTGGGGCCAACGTCCTGACTTTC. It translates to CASSGRGSGANVLTF.

This sequence joins TRBV28 and TRBJ1-2; 9 bases fit TRBD1. The J segment lost 6 bases and the V segment lost 4 bases, leaving 9 bases of the junction unmatched. This CDR3 has 15 amino acids. Germline V gene sequence: CDR1 MDHEN, CDR2 SYDVKM. CDR3 in DNA: TGTGCCAGCAGTTCCCGGGACAGGGTTCGGAATGGCTACACCTTC. It yields the protein CASSSRDRVRNGYTF.

This clone came up once. The CDR3 coding sequence is TGTGCCAGCAGCCGACAGGGCGGGGATAATTCACCCCTCCACTTT. Translating gives CASSRQGGDNSPLHF. The V and J genes are TRBV5-5 and TRBJ1-6; 7 bases are a match to TRBD1. CDR1 SGHKS and CDR2 YYEKEE come from the germline V gene (reference sequence). The ends lost 4 bases at V and 5 bases at J; junction bases unmatched: 6. The CDR3 sequence is 15 residues long.

The chain uses TRBV19 and TRBJ2-2, with D possibly TRBD1 on 5 matching bases. Germline V gene data show CDR1 as LNHDA and CDR2 as SQIVND (reference sequence). The V end lost 7 bases, the J end lost 3 bases, and 12 bases lay between the germline ends. The CDR3 totals 14 residues. CDR3 region: CASKVRDYTGELFF. CDR3 nucleotides: TGTGCCAGTAAGGTCAGGGATTACACCGGGGAGCTGTTTTTT.

The chain links TRBV4-1 to TRBJ2-5; no clear D. V lost 0 bases, J lost 5 bases, and 13 bases lay in between. Germline lookup yields CDR1 MGHRA and CDR2 YSYEKL. The length of the CDR3 is 15 residues. CDR3 DNA: TGCGCCAGCAGCCAAGATCAGCGCCCCCAGGAGACCCAGTACTTC. It translates to CASSQDQRPQETQYF.

The chain recombines TRBV7-2 with TRBJ1-2; D is possibly TRBD1 (5 bases). The CDR3 extends over 16 amino acids. The ends were cut back, 1 base at V and 5 bases at J, with 17 bases in the middle. The germline V gene has CDR1 SGHTA and CDR2 FQGNSA. CDR3 residues: CASSLGLGRGKYGYTF. CDR3 in DNA: TGTGCCAGCAGCTTAGGTTTGGGGCGGGGGAAATATGGCTACACCTTC.

The V and J genes are TRBV19 and TRBJ1-4; TRBD1 matches at 8 bases. Per germline, CDR1 LNHDA and CDR2 SQIVND (reference sequence). This CDR3 has 15 amino acids. Trimming cost V 4 bases and J 7 bases; bases outside gene matches: 8. The CDR3 nucleotides are TGTGCCAGTAGTACTCACACAGGGGGATTTGAAAAACTGTTTTTT. Residues: CASSTHTGGFEKLFF.

This rearrangement joins TRBV30 to TRBJ2-7; D uncertain. This CDR3 is built from 12 residues. Germline loops: CDR1 GTSNPN, CDR2 SVGIG (reference sequence). Trimming cost V 1 base and J 6 bases, with 10 bases left between them. The CDR3 protein is CAWSASGLEQYF. For the CDR3, the DNA is TGTGCCTGGAGTGCGTCGGGTCTCGAGCAGTACTTC.